The T cell receptor beta chain under discussion was sequenced for a study of tumor-infiltrating lymphocytes in primary liver carcinoma. Notes on the study in general: A significantly higher top-250-clone fraction was found in tumors than in blood (p = 0.039).

The sample holds many counts of this clonotype. Antigen unknown. CDR1 SGHRS and CDR2 YFSETQ come from the germline V gene. V lost 0 bases and J lost 4, with 17 bases in between. CDR3 length equals 17 residues. The template, 500 ng total RNA, yielded TCR beta cDNA made with a constant-region primer. Researchers made the TCR beta libraries by running three nested multiplex PCR rounds with slightly modified ARM-PCR. Amplification in the first two PCR rounds was performed using TRBV1-TRBV30 forward primers and a C-beta reverse primer for around 10 cycles each. In TCRdb, the multiplex PCR reads were re-called with MiXCR into one record per CDR3 protein. Of 300,000 to 400,000 distinct CDR3 sequences in the sample, roughly two thirds were seen once. RNA was extracted from whole blood without cell sorting, alongside germline DNA. Chronic HBV infection affected patients, none of whom had received treatment. Around 4 milliliters of peripheral blood were gathered ahead of the operation.

The origin of this receptor is a man aged 35-49 years with primary liver carcinoma and hepatitis B virus infection. V and J are TRBV5-1 and TRBJ2-1; unclear D gene. Specimen: peripheral blood. The CDR3 coding sequence is TGCGCCAGCAGCTTGGAGTGGGGTCTTCTGACTTACAATGAGCAGTTCTTC. Amino acid sequence: CASSLEWGLLTYNEQFF.